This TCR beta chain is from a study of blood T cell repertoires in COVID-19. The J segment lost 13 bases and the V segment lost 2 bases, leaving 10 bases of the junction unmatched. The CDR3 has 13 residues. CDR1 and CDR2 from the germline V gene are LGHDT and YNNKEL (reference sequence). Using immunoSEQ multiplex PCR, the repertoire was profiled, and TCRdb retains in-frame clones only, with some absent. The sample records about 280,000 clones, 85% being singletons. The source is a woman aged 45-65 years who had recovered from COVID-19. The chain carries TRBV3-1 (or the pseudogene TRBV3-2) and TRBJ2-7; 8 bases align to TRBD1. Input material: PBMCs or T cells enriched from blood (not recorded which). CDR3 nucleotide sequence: TGTGCCAGCAGCCAATTTGTACAGGGGGTAAATTACTTC. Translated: CASSQFVQGVNYF.